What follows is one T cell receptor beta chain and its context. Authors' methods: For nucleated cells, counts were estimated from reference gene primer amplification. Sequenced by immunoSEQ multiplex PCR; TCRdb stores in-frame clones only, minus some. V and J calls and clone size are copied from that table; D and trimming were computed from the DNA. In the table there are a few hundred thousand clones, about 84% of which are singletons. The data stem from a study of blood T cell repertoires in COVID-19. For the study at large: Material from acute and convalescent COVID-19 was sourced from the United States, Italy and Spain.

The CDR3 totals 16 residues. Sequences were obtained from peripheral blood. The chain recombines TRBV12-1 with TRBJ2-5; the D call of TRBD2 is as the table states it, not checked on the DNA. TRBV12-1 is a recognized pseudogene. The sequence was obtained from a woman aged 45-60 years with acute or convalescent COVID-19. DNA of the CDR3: TGTGCCAGCAGCTTTGGACTAGCGGGAGGGAAAGAGACCCAGTACTTC. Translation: CASSFGLAGGKETQYF.